This paragraph covers one T cell receptor (beta chain) sequence. Its antigen is still unknown. This entry is derived from a study of T cell responses to AZD1222 COVID-19 vaccine. Findings of the study overall: Vaccine-associated CD4 TCRs ranged over spike, dominating at 160-218 and 743-854.

Profiling relied on immunoSEQ multiplex PCR, and the TCRdb table lists in-frame clones only, not all of them. This table holds fewer than 110,000 clones, 80% to 95% found once. Source: peripheral blood, taken 28 days after the second AZD1222 dose. The sequence came from an adult who received the AZD1222 COVID-19 vaccine.

The CDR3 DNA is TGTGCCAGCAGCCAAGGGGGACAGGTTGAGGCGCGGTCACCCCTCCACTTT. It codes for CASSQGGQVEARSPLHF. The rearrangement joins TRBV14 to TRBJ1-6, with 8 bases that match TRBD1. This CDR3 has 17 amino acids. The junction had 12 bases not matched to a gene; V was cut back by 1 base and J by 10 bases. Germline CDR1 reads SGHDN; CDR2 reads FVKESK.